This TCR beta chain came from a study of blood T cell repertoires in COVID-19. Study-wide context: Collection of acute and convalescent COVID-19 samples took place in the United States, Italy and Spain.

Followed over time, Seattle patients had been enrolled while infection was active. This CDR3 has 15 residues. Germline CDR1 reads SNHLY; CDR2 reads FYNNEI. The ends were cut back, 8 bases at V and 3 bases at J, with 17 bases in the middle. This table comes from immunoSEQ multiplex PCR, and its TCRdb copy is limited to in-frame clones, with some not included. Altogether 250,000 to 400,000 clones are present, around 88% being singletons, with the ten largest covering 1.5% to 2%. The clonotype originates from a woman in her twenties or thirties with COVID-19, enrolled during active disease. This rearrangement joins TRBV2 to TRBJ1-3; no definite D call. Sequenced input: peripheral blood. The chain's CDR3 is CASSPGYLGGNTIYF. The CDR3 DNA follows: TGTGCCAGCTCCCCGGGGTACCTGGGTGGAAACACCATATATTTT.